Listed here are 6 T cell receptor beta chains from one sample, sequenced in a study of T cell repertoires in cytomegalovirus infection. These TCRs' antigens remain unknown. TCRdb reprocessed the reads with MiXCR, giving one entry per CDR3 protein. Of 35,000 to 55,000 distinct CDR3 sequences in the sample, approximately 22% were seen once. Sequencing was done on a sample of PBMCs, sequenced either directly or after in vitro stimulation (not recorded which). Receptor source: a human donor in good health (CMV status not recorded). Some clones in this sample may be carry-over from other donors' samples.

The rearrangement uses TRBV19 and TRBJ2-7; 9 bases map to TRBD1. Looked up from germline, CDR1 is LNHDA and CDR2 is SQIVND (reference sequence). The CDR3 contains 16 residues. Unmatched junction bases numbered 13, after V lost 6 bases and J lost 4 bases. CDR3 bases: TGTGCCAGTAGACCTCCTCTTCGGGACAGGGAGTACGAGCAGTACTTC. It specifies CASRPPLRDREYEQYF.

The sample holds one count of this clonotype. CDR3 loop: CASSGDSLGEKLFF. The CDR3 region has the DNA TGCGCCAGCAGTGGGGACAGCCTGGGTGAAAAACTGTTTTTT. The chain employs TRBV10-1 and TRBJ1-4, with 7 positions matching TRBD1. V was pared by 4 bases and J by 7 bases, with 6 bases of the junction left unmatched. CDR3 length equals 14 residues. Germline loops: CDR1 WNHNN, CDR2 SYGVQD (reference sequence).

In this sample, this clonotype turned up many times. The chain has TRBV7-2 and TRBJ1-1; D possibly corresponds to TRBD1 (5 bases). This CDR3 contains 13 residues. Deletions cut 2 bases from V and 8 bases from J, with 12 bases between. Looked up from germline, CDR1 is SGHTA and CDR2 is FQGNSA. CDR3 coding DNA: TGTGCCAGCAGCTTATCCTCCCGGGGGGAAGCTTTCTTT. Protein sequence: CASSLSSRGEAFF.

This clonotype has a count of ten or more. The chain couples TRBV7-2 to TRBJ2-3; 9 bases agree with TRBD2. Losses at the gene ends were 6 bases for V and 4 bases for J; bases not matched to a gene: 8. Germline V gene sequence: CDR1 SGHTA, CDR2 FQGNSA. The CDR3 is 15 amino acids. CDR3 sequence reads: CASRRDSGRPDTQYF. CDR3 in DNA: TGTGCCAGCAGGAGGGATAGCGGGAGACCAGATACGCAGTATTTT.

The sample holds many counts of this clonotype. The V and J genes are TRBV20-1 and TRBJ2-4; a weak D match, TRBD2 (5 bases). CDR1 is DFQATT, CDR2 SNEGSKA, per germline (reference sequence). The CDR3 runs to 13 residues. V gave up 6 bases and J gave up 1 base, with 10 bases separating them. The CDR3, as DNA: TGCAGTGCCCAGCGGCTGGCCAAAAACATTCAGTACTTC. It yields the protein CSAQRLAKNIQYF.

This clonotype was observed many times. V is TRBV7-2 and J is TRBJ2-1; D may be TRBD2 (5 bases). Germline CDR1 and CDR2: SGHTA and FQGNSA. This CDR3 is 16 amino acids long. Trimming pared 4 bases from V and 0 bases from J, leaving 13 bases between. The CDR3 nucleotides are TGTGCCAGCAGCTCAGGCGGGCTCGACTCCTACAATGAGCAGTTCTTC. Protein product: CASSSGGLDSYNEQFF.